The clone carrying this T cell receptor beta chain was counted ten times or more. The data are from a study of neurological immune-mediated disorders. MiXCR, applied by TCRdb to the 5' RACE reads, yields one record per CDR3 protein. The sample yields 40,000 or so distinct CDR3 sequences, roughly 2.5% seen once. V was clipped by 3 bases and J by 5 bases; unmatched bases: 15. In germline, CDR1 is KGHSH, CDR2 LQKENI. The CDR3 sequence is 17 residues long. Sequencing used PBMCs. The receptor comes from a man in his forties or fifties with multiple sclerosis. The V and J genes are TRBV18 and TRBJ1-2, with TRBD1 matching 7 bases. The CDR3 sequence is CASSPEPGTGVRYGYTF. In nucleotides, the CDR3 is TGTGCCAGCTCACCCGAACCGGGTACAGGGGTTCGATATGGCTACACCTTC.